A selection of T cell receptor beta chains follows, all from one sample in a study of monozygotic twins with inflammatory bowel disease. TCRdb reprocessed the 5' RACE reads, with one entry per CDR3 protein and no DNA. This repertoire includes approximately 200,000 distinct CDR3 sequences. Material for sequencing was blood. The origin of the receptors is a human donor with ulcerative colitis or Crohn's disease, or a healthy co-twin of an affected twin (not recorded which). Both conserved end residues are part of each CDR3. Each record gives: V gene, J gene, CDR3 protein.

v_gene: TRBV28; j_gene: TRBJ2-3; CDR3aa: CASSPAGAGGNTDTQYF
v_gene: TRBV5-3; j_gene: TRBJ2-2; CDR3aa: CASKLAAGGPYTGELFF
v_gene: TRBV20-1; j_gene: TRBJ2-1; CDR3aa: CSAARGAAYNEQFF
v_gene: TRBV6-5; j_gene: TRBJ1-5; CDR3aa: CASSYSPAQNQPQHF
v_gene: TRBV20-1; j_gene: TRBJ2-6; CDR3aa: CSARDSGRSYSGANVLTF
v_gene: TRBV5-1; j_gene: TRBJ2-3; CDR3aa: CASSLYGRTTDTQYF
v_gene: TRBV10-3; j_gene: TRBJ2-1; CDR3aa: CAISESAGGPHEQFF
v_gene: TRBV10-2; j_gene: TRBJ1-2; CDR3aa: CASSGQNYGYTF
v_gene: TRBV5-6; j_gene: TRBJ1-5; CDR3aa: CASSLGQGSNQPQHF
v_gene: TRBV5-1; j_gene: TRBJ2-1; CDR3aa: CASSAGTNTNEQFF
v_gene: TRBV7-9; j_gene: TRBJ1-2; CDR3aa: CASSRTRGASNYGYTF
v_gene: TRBV7-9; j_gene: TRBJ2-5; CDR3aa: CASGRGQQETQYF
v_gene: TRBV20-1; j_gene: TRBJ2-3; CDR3aa: CSASSSGVSDTQYF
v_gene: TRBV5-1; j_gene: TRBJ1-4; CDR3aa: CASSSSAVGNEKLFF
v_gene: TRBV3-1; j_gene: TRBJ2-3; CDR3aa: CASSASGARTDTQYF
v_gene: TRBV19; j_gene: TRBJ1-4; CDR3aa: CASRGNEKLFF
v_gene: TRBV18; j_gene: TRBJ1-1; CDR3aa: CASSTWNTEAFF
v_gene: TRBV4-1; j_gene: TRBJ2-7; CDR3aa: CASSRVISGGFYEQYF
v_gene: TRBV6-5; j_gene: TRBJ2-3; CDR3aa: CASSSPRLGRTDTQYF
v_gene: TRBV11-2; j_gene: TRBJ2-7; CDR3aa: CASSLELGSLGRWHYEQYF
v_gene: TRBV6-1; j_gene: TRBJ2-1; CDR3aa: CASSELGTTIPRDQFF
v_gene: TRBV15; j_gene: TRBJ2-3; CDR3aa: CATSRVWGLTDTQYF
v_gene: TRBV21-1; j_gene: TRBJ2-7; CDR3aa: CASSKFPGLASYEQYF
v_gene: TRBV2; j_gene: TRBJ1-1; CDR3aa: CASNGQDRRAEAFF
v_gene: TRBV20-1; j_gene: TRBJ2-1; CDR3aa: CSVPRRGIEQFF
v_gene: TRBV19; j_gene: TRBJ2-3; CDR3aa: CASSISREDTQYF
v_gene: TRBV25-1; j_gene: TRBJ2-1; CDR3aa: CASRFQGGNEQFF
v_gene: TRBV29-1; j_gene: TRBJ2-7; CDR3aa: CSVEKQGPPYEQYF
v_gene: TRBV6-5; j_gene: TRBJ1-1; CDR3aa: CASSLYRGNTEAFF
v_gene: TRBV5-6; j_gene: TRBJ1-5; CDR3aa: CASSLFLGSNQPQHF
v_gene: TRBV5-1; j_gene: TRBJ1-1; CDR3aa: CASSRTGLGGNTEAFF
v_gene: TRBV10-3; j_gene: TRBJ2-7; CDR3aa: CAISPDESAYEQYF
v_gene: TRBV14; j_gene: TRBJ1-2; CDR3aa: CASSFCIGYGYTF
v_gene: TRBV15; j_gene: TRBJ2-1; CDR3aa: CATSSPGTGAYNEQFF
v_gene: TRBV4-2; j_gene: TRBJ2-1; CDR3aa: CASSLSTSGAENEQFF
v_gene: TRBV10-1; j_gene: TRBJ2-1; CDR3aa: CASSELDIGKQFF
v_gene: TRBV6-1; j_gene: TRBJ1-5; CDR3aa: CASINTQGAGNQPQHF
v_gene: TRBV29-1; j_gene: TRBJ1-1; CDR3aa: CSVEFLGQGVYTEAFF
v_gene: TRBV19; j_gene: TRBJ1-1; CDR3aa: CASSIAEGNTEAFF
v_gene: TRBV9; j_gene: TRBJ2-1; CDR3aa: CASSVVVSYNEQFF
v_gene: TRBV29-1; j_gene: TRBJ1-5; CDR3aa: CSVEEGGGQPQHF
v_gene: TRBV12-3/TRBV12-4; j_gene: TRBJ1-6; CDR3aa: CASSNWQGPHSPLHF
v_gene: TRBV11-2; j_gene: TRBJ2-3; CDR3aa: CASRPRTKATDTQYF
v_gene: TRBV13; j_gene: TRBJ2-7; CDR3aa: CASSPGAVLGEQYF
v_gene: TRBV5-1; j_gene: TRBJ1-5; CDR3aa: CASSTDGQSNQPQHF
v_gene: TRBV20-1; j_gene: TRBJ1-2; CDR3aa: CSATPGRENYGYTF
v_gene: TRBV7-2; j_gene: TRBJ1-3; CDR3aa: CASGLASRNTIYF
v_gene: TRBV10-3; j_gene: TRBJ2-5; CDR3aa: CAISLYQTGNGETQYF